The present T cell receptor beta chain was sequenced within a study of blood T cell repertoires in COVID-19. About the research overall: Material from acute and convalescent COVID-19 was sourced from the United States, Italy and Spain.

This CDR3 is 17 amino acids long. CDR1 SGHDT and CDR2 YYEEEE come from the germline V gene. The V end lost 0 bases, the J end lost 0 bases, and 13 bases lay between the germline ends. Original processing notes: Using reference gene primer amplification, nucleated cell counts were estimated. Sequencing was performed with immunoSEQ multiplex PCR; in TCRdb, only in-frame clones are kept and a portion is missing. D and trimming come from the DNA, and the V and J calls and clone size come from that table. This sample has a few hundred thousand clones, with 80% to 90% found just once. Participant ages covered roughly 18 to 89 years across around 25 US areas. Cohort placement rested on clinical history that participants reported themselves.

The gene calls are TRBV5-6 and TRBJ1-3; D is uncertain. The sample comprised PBMCs or T cells enriched from blood (not recorded which). The receptor was isolated from a young man who had recovered from COVID-19. For the CDR3, the DNA is TGTGCCAGCAGCTTGGTGAAACCAGCGCTCTCTGGAAACACCATATATTTT. Its translation is CASSLVKPALSGNTIYF.